What follows are 14 T cell receptor beta chains derived from one specimen sequenced in a study of blood T cell repertoires in COVID-19. Clones were sequenced by immunoSEQ multiplex PCR, and TCRdb holds only the in-frame ones, with some missing. In the table there are about 58,000 clones, about 90% of which are singletons. The sequenced material came from peripheral blood. Every receptor here comes from a woman aged 45-59 years with active or convalescent COVID-19.

The rearrangement joins TRBV5-1 to TRBJ2-3; maybe TRBD2 (6 bases). Trimming took off 0 bases at V and 2 bases at J, with 10 bases between the two ends. This CDR3 is built from 15 residues. Germline V gene data show CDR1 as SGHRS and CDR2 as YFSETQ. CDR3 protein: CASSLGRDVTDTQYF. In nucleotides, the CDR3 is TGCGCCAGCAGCTTGGGGCGGGACGTCACAGATACGCAGTATTTT.

The chain uses TRBV19 and TRBJ2-1; D perhaps matches TRBD2 (6 bases). The CDR3 consists of 16 residues. V dropped 5 bases and J dropped 1 base, with 15 bases sitting between them. CDR1 and CDR2 (germline): LNHDA, SQIVND (reference sequence). CDR3 region: CASSQLTGTSYNEQFF. CDR3 nucleotides: TGTGCCAGTAGTCAGCTGACTGGGACTTCCTACAATGAGCAGTTCTTC.

The chain recombines TRBV7-9 with TRBJ2-3; weak D call: TRBD1 (7 bases). CDR1 and CDR2 (germline): SEHNR, FQNEAQ (reference sequence). CDR3 length: 14 residues. With 8 bases removed from V and 0 bases from J, the gap between germline ends came to 12 bases. In DNA form, the CDR3 reads TGTGCCAGCGGCGGGACAGTTAGCACAGATACGCAGTATTTT. Translated, it gives CASGGTVSTDTQYF.

The V call is TRBV30, the J call TRBJ1-1; D possibly corresponds to TRBD1 (5 bases). Trimming left V 1 base short and J 6 bases short, with 12 bases between. The CDR3 spans 13 residues. Germline CDR1 reads GTSNPN; CDR2 reads SVGIG (reference sequence). The CDR3 region has the DNA TGTGCCTGGAGTGAGGGGTTTTCGGCTGAAGCTTTCTTT. The encoded protein is CAWSEGFSAEAFF.

In this sample, this clone turned up once. The chain links TRBV24-1 to TRBJ2-1; D might be TRBD2 (6 bases). This CDR3 is 13 amino acids long. Trimming removed 3 bases at V and 13 bases at J, with 15 bases between. The germline gives CDR1 KGHDR, CDR2 SFDVKD. The CDR3 nucleotides read TGTGCCACCAGTGATGCCGGGACTTTGAAACAGTTCTTC. This codes for CATSDAGTLKQFF.

V is TRBV7-2 and J is TRBJ1-1; weak D call: TRBD1 (6 bases). The germline V gene has CDR1 SGHTA and CDR2 FQGNSA. Deletions cut 3 bases from V and 0 bases from J, with 17 bases between. This CDR3 has 17 amino acids. The CDR3 region has the DNA TGTGCCAGCAGCTTTACTAGGGGGGGCAGACTGAACACTGAAGCTTTCTTT. Translation gives CASSFTRGGRLNTEAFF.

This chain connects TRBV3-1 (or the pseudogene TRBV3-2) to TRBJ1-5; the D gene is possibly TRBD1 (6 bases). The CDR3 consists of 15 residues. The germline V gene encodes CDR1 LGHDT and CDR2 YNNKEL (reference sequence). V was clipped by 1 base and J by 3 bases, with 10 bases between them. The CDR3 DNA is TGTGCCAGCAGCCAAGGGACAGTATCCAATCAGCCCCAGCATTTT. Translated: CASSQGTVSNQPQHF.

The chain carries TRBV30 and TRBJ1-1; D is unresolved. V was cut by 5 bases and J by 5 bases, with 12 bases left in between. Germline V gene sequence: CDR1 GTSNPN, CDR2 SVGIG (reference sequence). The CDR3 runs to 12 residues. The CDR3 nucleotides read TGTGCCTGGGATCCGGGAAGGACTGAAGCTTTCTTT. Translation gives CAWDPGRTEAFF.

The chain couples TRBV30 to TRBJ2-6; possibly TRBD1 for D (6 bases). The germline V gene has CDR1 GTSNPN and CDR2 SVGIG (reference sequence). CDR3 size: 16 residues. V was pared by 1 base and J by 3 bases, with 13 bases between. The CDR3 DNA sequence: TGTGCCTGGAGTGCCGGGACAACTAGTGGGGCCAACGTCCTGACTTTC. This codes for CAWSAGTTSGANVLTF.

The V call is TRBV28, the J call TRBJ2-7; 8 nucleotides agree with TRBD1. Germline values: CDR1 MDHEN, CDR2 SYDVKM. Trimming took 9 bases from V and 3 from J; bases not matched to a gene: 10. This CDR3 is built from 14 residues. The CDR3 sequence: CASRTGSWDYEQYF. CDR3 nucleotides: TGTGCCAGTCGGACAGGGAGCTGGGACTACGAGCAGTACTTC. The full variable domain, its missing parts supplied by reference TRBV28 and TRBJ2-7, is DVKVTQSSRYLVKRTGEKVFLECVQDMDHENMFWYRQDPGLGLRLIYFSYDVKMKEKGDIPEGYSVSREKKERFSLILESASTNQTSMYLCASRTGSWDYEQYFGPGTRLTVT.

DNA of the CDR3: TGTGCCAGCAGTGTAGAACGGTCTCTCCGCACAGATACGCAGTATTTT. It encodes CASSVERSLRTDTQYF. The chain couples TRBV6-1 to TRBJ2-3; D remains unclear. CDR3 size: 16 residues. Germline CDR1 MNHNS, CDR2 SASEGT. Trimming removed 4 bases at V and 1 base at J, with 15 bases between.

This clone was observed a single time. CDR3 sequence reads: CASSLGGIRANEKLFF. The CDR3, as DNA: TGTGCCAGCAGCTTGGGCGGGATAAGAGCTAATGAAAAACTGTTTTTT. The chain combines TRBV5-5 with TRBJ1-4; the D is unclear. The CDR3 spans 16 residues. The V end lost 0 bases, the J end lost 3 bases, and 12 bases lay between the germline ends. The germline gives CDR1 SGHKS, CDR2 YYEKEE (reference sequence).

The rearrangement joins TRBV25-1 to TRBJ2-2; 10 positions match TRBD1. Germline loops: CDR1 MGHDK, CDR2 SYGVNS. The CDR3 sequence is 17 residues long. The trim removed 7 bases at V and 4 bases at J, leaving 12 bases unmatched. The CDR3 coding sequence is TGTGCCAGCAAGGCCGCCCTCGGGACAGGGGTCACCGGGGAGCTGTTTTTT. This sequence encodes CASKAALGTGVTGELFF. The entire variable domain, with the rest obtained from reference TRBV25-1 and TRBJ2-2, is as follows: EADIYQTPRYLVIGTGKKITLECSQTMGHDKMYWYQQDPGMELHLIHYSYGVNSTEKGDLSSESTVSRIRTEHFPLTLESARPSHTSQYLCASKAALGTGVTGELFFGEGSRLTVL.

The chain employs TRBV11-2 and TRBJ2-3; possibly TRBD2 for D (6 bases). The CDR3 loop spans 14 amino acids. Germline CDR1 is SGHAT and CDR2 is FQNNGV. Deletions cut 3 bases from V and 1 base from J, with 8 bases between. The CDR3 loop is CASSLGGGTDTQYF. The CDR3 nucleotides are TGTGCCAGCAGCTTGGGGGGTGGCACAGATACGCAGTATTTT.